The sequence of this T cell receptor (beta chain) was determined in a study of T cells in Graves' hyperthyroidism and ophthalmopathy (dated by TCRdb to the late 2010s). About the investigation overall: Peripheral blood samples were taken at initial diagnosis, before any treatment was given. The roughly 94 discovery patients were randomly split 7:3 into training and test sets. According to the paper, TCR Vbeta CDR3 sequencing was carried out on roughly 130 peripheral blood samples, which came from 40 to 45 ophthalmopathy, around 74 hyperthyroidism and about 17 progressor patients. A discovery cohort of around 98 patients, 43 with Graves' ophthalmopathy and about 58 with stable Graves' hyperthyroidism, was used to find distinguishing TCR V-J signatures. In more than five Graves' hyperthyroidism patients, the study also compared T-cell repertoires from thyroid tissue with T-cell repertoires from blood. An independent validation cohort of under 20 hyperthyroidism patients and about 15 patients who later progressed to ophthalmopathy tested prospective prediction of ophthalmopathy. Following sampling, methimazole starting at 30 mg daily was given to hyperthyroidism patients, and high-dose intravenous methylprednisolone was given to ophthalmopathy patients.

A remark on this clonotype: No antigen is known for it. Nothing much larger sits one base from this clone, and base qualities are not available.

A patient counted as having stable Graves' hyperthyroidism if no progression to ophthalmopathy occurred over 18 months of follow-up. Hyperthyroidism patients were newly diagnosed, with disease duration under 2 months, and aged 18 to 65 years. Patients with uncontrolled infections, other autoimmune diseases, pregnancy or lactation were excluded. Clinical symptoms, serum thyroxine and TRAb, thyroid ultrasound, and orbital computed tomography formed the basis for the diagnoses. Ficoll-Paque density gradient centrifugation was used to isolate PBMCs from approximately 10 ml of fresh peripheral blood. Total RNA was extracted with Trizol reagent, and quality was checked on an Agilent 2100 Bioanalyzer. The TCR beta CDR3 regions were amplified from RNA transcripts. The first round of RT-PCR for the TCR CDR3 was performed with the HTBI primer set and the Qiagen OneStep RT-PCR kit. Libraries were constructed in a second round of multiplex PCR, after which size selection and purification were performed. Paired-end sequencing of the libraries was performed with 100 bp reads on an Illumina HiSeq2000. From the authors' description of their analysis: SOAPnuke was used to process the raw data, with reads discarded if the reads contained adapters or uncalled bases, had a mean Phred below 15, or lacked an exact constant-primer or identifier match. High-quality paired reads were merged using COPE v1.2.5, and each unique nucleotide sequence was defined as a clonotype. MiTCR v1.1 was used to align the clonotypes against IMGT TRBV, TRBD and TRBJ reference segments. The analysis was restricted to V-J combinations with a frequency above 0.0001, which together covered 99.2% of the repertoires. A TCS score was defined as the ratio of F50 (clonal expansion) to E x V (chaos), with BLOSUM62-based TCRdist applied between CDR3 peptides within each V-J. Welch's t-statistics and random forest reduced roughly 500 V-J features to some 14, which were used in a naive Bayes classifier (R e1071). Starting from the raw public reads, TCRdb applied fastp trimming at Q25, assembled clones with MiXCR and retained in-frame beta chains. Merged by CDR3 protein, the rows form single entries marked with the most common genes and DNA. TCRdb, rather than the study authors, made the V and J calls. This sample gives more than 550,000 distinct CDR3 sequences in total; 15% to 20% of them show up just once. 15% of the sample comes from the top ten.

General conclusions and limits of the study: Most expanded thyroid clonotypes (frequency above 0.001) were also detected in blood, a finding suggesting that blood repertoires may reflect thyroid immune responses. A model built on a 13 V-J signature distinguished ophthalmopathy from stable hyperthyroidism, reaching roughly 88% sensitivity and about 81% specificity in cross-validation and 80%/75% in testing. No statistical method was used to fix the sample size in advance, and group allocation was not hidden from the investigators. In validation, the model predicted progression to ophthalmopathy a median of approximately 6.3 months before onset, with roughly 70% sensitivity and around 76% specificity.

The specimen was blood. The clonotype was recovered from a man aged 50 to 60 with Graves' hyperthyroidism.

The CDR3 loop reads CAISELNEKLFF. The DNA sequence follows: TGTGCCATCAGTGAACTTAATGAAAAACTGTTTTTT. The chain is encoded by TRBV10-3 joined to TRBJ1-4, with the identity of the D gene unclear. V drops 3 bases and J drops 4 bases, leaving 3 bases in between. The germline V gene sets CDR1 to ENHRY and CDR2 to SYGVKD. The CDR3 contains 12 residues, cysteine and phenylalanine counted. Solely the CDR3 DNA is kept, with 36 bases framed from the first base.